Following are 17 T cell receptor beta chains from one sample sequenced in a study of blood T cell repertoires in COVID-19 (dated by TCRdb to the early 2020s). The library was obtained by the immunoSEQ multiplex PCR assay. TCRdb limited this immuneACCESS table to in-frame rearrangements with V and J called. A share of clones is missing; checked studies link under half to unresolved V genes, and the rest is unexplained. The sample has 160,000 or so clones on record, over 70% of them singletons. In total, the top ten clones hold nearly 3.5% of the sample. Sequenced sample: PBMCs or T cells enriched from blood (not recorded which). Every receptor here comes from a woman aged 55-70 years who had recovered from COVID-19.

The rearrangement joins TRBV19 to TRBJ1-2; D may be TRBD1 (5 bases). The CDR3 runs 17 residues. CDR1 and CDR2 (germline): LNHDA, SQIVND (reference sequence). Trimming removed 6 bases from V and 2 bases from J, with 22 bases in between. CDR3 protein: CASSPAGEVVGNYGYTF. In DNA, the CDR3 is TGTGCCAGTAGCCCCGCGGGGGAGGTAGTGGGGAACTATGGCTACACCTTC.

This chain's CDR3 is CASSIAVGRPLHF. The CDR3, as DNA: TGTGCCAGTAGTATCGCGGTCGGCAGACCCCTCCACTTT. The chain employs TRBV19 and TRBJ1-6; the D is unclear. With 3 bases removed from V and 12 bases from J, the gap between germline ends came to 12 bases. The CDR3 totals 13 residues. The germline V gene has CDR1 LNHDA and CDR2 SQIVND (reference sequence).

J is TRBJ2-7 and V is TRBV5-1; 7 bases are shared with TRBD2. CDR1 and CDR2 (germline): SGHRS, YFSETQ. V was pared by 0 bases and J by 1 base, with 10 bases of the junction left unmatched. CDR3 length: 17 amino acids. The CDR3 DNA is TGCGCCAGCAGCTTGGCCTTCGCGGGGGAGGATTCCTACGAGCAGTACTTC. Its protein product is CASSLAFAGEDSYEQYF. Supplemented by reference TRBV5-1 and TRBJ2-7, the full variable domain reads KAGVTQTPRYLIKTRGQQVTLSCSPISGHRSVSWYQQTPGQGLQFLFEYFSETQRNKGNFPGRFSGRQFSNSRSEMNVSTLELGDSALYLCASSLAFAGEDSYEQYFGPGTRLTVT.

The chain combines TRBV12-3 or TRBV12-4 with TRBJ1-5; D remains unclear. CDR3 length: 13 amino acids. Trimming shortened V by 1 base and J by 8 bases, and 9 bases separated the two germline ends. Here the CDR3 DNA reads TGTGCCAGCAGTTTAGACCCTGTAGAGCCCCAGCATTTT. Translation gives CASSLDPVEPQHF.

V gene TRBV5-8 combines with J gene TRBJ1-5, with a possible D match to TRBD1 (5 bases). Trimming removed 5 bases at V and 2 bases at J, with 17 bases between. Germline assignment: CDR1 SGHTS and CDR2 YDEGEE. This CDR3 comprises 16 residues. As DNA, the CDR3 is TGTGCCAGCAGATACTCCGGGACTTACGGCAATCAGCCCCAGCATTTT. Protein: CASRYSGTYGNQPQHF. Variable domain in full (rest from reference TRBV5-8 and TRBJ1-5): EAGVTQSPTHLIKTRGQQATLRCSPISGHTSVYWYQQALGLGLQFLLWYDEGEERNRGNFPPRFSGRQFPNYSSELNVNALELEDSALYLCASRYSGTYGNQPQHFGDGTRLSIL.

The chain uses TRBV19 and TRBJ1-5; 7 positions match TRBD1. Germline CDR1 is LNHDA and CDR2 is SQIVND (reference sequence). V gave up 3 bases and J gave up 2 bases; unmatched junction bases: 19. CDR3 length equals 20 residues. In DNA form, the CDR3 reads TGTGCCAGTAGTATTACAGAGACAGGGATGGCCGCCCTGGGCAATCAGCCCCAGCATTTT. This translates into CASSITETGMAALGNQPQHF.

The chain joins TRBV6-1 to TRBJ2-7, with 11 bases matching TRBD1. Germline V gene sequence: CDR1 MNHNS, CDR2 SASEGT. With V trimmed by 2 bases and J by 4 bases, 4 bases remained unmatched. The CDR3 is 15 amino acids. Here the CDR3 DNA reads TGTGCCAGCAGTGAATGGACAGGGGGCGAATACGAGCAGTACTTC. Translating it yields CASSEWTGGEYEQYF.

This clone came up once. CDR3 residues: CASSFDAGVYNEQFF. The CDR3, as DNA: TGTGCCAGCAGCTTTGATGCAGGGGTATACAATGAGCAGTTCTTC. The chain has TRBV7-8 and TRBJ2-1; D perhaps matches TRBD1 (6 bases). The CDR3 length is 15 residues. V lost 3 bases, J lost 4 bases, and 13 bases lay in between. Germline V gene sequence: CDR1 SGHVS, CDR2 FQNEAQ.

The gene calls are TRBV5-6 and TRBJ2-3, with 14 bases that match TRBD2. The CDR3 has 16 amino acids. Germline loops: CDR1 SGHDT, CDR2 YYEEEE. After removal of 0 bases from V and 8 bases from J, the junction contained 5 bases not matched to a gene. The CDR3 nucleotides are TGTGCCAGCAGCTTGGGAGGACTAGCGGGGGGAGTTACGCAGTATTTT. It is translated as CASSLGGLAGGVTQYF.

The CDR3 DNA sequence: TGTGCCAGCAGTCCTGATACTCTGGGACTAGCGGGGGGGCACCACTCCTACAATGAGCAGTTCTTC. Its protein is CASSPDTLGLAGGHHSYNEQFF. This chain connects TRBV6-6 to TRBJ2-1; TRBD2 agrees at 16 bases. The germline V gene encodes CDR1 MNHNY and CDR2 SVGAGI (reference sequence). CDR3 length: 22 residues. The junction had 16 bases not matched to a gene; V was cut back by 5 bases and J by 0 bases.

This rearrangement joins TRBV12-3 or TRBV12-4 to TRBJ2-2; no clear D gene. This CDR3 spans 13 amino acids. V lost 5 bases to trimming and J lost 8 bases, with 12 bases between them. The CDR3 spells CASSESNGGELFF. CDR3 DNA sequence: TGTGCCAGCAGTGAGTCTAACGGGGGGGAGCTGTTTTTT.

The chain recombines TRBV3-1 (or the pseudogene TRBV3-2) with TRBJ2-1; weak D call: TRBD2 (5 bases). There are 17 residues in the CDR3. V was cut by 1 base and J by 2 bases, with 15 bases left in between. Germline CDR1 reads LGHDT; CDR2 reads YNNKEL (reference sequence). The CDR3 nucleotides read TGTGCCAGCAGCCAAGTACTAGTATTGGGCACCTACAATGAGCAGTTCTTC. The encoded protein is CASSQVLVLGTYNEQFF.

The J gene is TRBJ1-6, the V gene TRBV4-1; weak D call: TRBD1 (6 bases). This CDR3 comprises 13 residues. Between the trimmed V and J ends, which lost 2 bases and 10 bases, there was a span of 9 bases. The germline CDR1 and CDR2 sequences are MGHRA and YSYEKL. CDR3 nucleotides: TGCGCCAGCAGCCAACAGGACAGATCACCCCTCCACTTT. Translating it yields CASSQQDRSPLHF.

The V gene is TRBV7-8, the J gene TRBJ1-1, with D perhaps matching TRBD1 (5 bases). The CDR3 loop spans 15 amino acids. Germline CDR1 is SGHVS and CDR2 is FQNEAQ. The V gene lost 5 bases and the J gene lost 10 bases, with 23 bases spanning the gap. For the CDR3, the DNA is TGTGCCAGCAGCCTGTTGGTGATTAGGGGAAAAGCAGCTTTCTTT. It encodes CASSLLVIRGKAAFF.

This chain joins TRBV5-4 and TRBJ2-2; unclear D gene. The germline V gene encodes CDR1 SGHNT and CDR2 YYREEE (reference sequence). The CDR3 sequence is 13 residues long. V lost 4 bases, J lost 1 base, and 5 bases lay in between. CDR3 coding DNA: TGTGCCAGCAGCGACTGGAACACCGGGGAGCTGTTTTTT. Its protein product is CASSDWNTGELFF.

CDR3 amino acids: CASSQDMSPPDTQYF. CDR3 DNA sequence: TGTGCCAGCAGCCAAGATATGAGTCCCCCAGATACGCAGTATTTT. The chain joins TRBV4-2 to TRBJ2-3; D is unresolved. This CDR3 is 15 amino acids long. Trimming left V 0 bases short and J 4 bases short, with 11 bases between. Germline loops: CDR1 LGHNA, CDR2 YNFKEQ.

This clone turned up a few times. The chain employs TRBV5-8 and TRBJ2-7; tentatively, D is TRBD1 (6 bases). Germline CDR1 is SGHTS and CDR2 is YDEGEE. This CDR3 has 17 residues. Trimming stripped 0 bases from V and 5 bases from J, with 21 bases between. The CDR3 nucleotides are TGTGCCAGCAGCTTGGTCGTCTTCGGCAGGGGACGGCACGAGCAGTACTTC. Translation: CASSLVVFGRGRHEQYF.